The present TCR beta chain was sequenced within a study of T cell responses to AZD1222 COVID-19 vaccine. Background on the study: Analyses pooled second doses at about 4 or about 12 weeks.

General study points: Every sample of the repertoires postdated the peak T cell response. Baseline seropositives among AZD1222 recipients totaled only 5 to 7.

With 4 bases removed from V and 7 bases from J, the gap between germline ends came to 14 bases. CDR3 size: 15 residues. CDR1 is SGHNT, CDR2 YENEEA, per germline. Profiled with immunoSEQ multiplex PCR; TCRdb holds only in-frame clones, not every one. The data hold approximately 120,000 clones, with roughly 88% observed a single time. Details on this clone: Its antigen remains unidentified.

This receptor was identified in an adult in good health. Sequencing used peripheral blood, obtained on day 0 of AZD1222 vaccination. The chain combines TRBV11-3 with TRBJ1-6; a weak D match, TRBD1 (5 bases). The CDR3 bases are TGTGCCAGCAGCTCTCGGGGGTCGGGAAATTCACCCCTCCACTTT. Translation gives CASSSRGSGNSPLHF.